These T cell receptor beta chains were read from a single sample in a study of neurological immune-mediated disorders. TCRdb fed the 5' RACE reads into MiXCR, producing one record per CDR3 protein. The sample lists more than 45,000 distinct CDR3 sequences; roughly 3.3% were seen once. Sequenced material: PBMCs. These receptors were collected from a woman aged 25 to 45 with multiple sclerosis. Both conserved end residues are part of each CDR3. The D gene is left open where the match is weak. Clone sizes are given selectively: once, few, many, or a class where the clone is expanded.

J gene | D gene | clone size | V gene | CDR3 protein | CDR3 DNA
TRBJ1-3 | . | many | TRBV6-5 | CASSKDRASGNTIYF | TGTGCCAGCAGTAAGGACAGAGCCTCTGGAAACACCATATATTTT
TRBJ2-5 | . | many | TRBV5-1 | CASSSSATQYF | TGCGCCAGCAGCTCTTCGGCGACCCAGTACTTC
TRBJ2-5 | . | many | TRBV7-2 | CASSFIAAGQETQYF | TGTGCCAGCAGTTTTATAGCGGCGGGGCAAGAGACCCAGTACTTC
TRBJ1-3 | . | many | TRBV9 | CASSPAGLVIGNTIYF | TGTGCCAGCAGCCCCGCGGGACTCGTGATTGGAAACACCATATATTTT
TRBJ2-6 | . | many | TRBV12-3/TRBV12-4 | CASSLGAAANSGANVLTF | TGTGCCAGCAGTTTAGGCGCAGCGGCCAATTCTGGGGCCAACGTCCTGACTTTC
TRBJ2-7 | TRBD2 | many | TRBV5-1 | CASSVAGVSHEQYF | TGCGCCAGCAGCGTAGCGGGAGTCAGCCACGAGCAGTACTTC
TRBJ2-1 | . | medium-sized | TRBV28 | CASSYQLEDEQFF | TGTGCCAGCAGTTATCAGCTGGAAGATGAGCAGTTCTTC
TRBJ2-1 | . | few | TRBV7-3 | CASSPQGIASNEQFF | TGTGCCAGCAGCCCCCAGGGAATAGCGAGTAATGAGCAGTTCTTC
TRBJ2-2 | . | few | TRBV7-3 | CASKPGTRNTGELFF | TGTGCCAGCAAACCCGGGACAAGGAACACCGGGGAGCTGTTTTTT
TRBJ2-6 | . | many | TRBV7-2 | CASSSKGGANVLTF | TGTGCCAGCAGCTCAAAAGGGGGGGCCAACGTCCTGACTTTC
TRBJ1-4 | . | many | TRBV20-1 | CSARDQKMGGLFF | TGCAGTGCTAGAGATCAGAAGATGGGGGGACTGTTTTTT
TRBJ1-1 | . | . | TRBV29-1 | CSAERGGGTEAFF | TGCAGCGCCGAGAGAGGGGGGGGAACTGAAGCTTTCTTT
TRBJ1-4 | . | many | TRBV29-1 | CSVEGPFKEKLFF | TGCAGCGTTGAAGGGCCATTCAAGGAAAAACTGTTTTTT
TRBJ2-5 | TRBD2 | many | TRBV29-1 | CSVAGGPETQYF | TGCAGCGTAGCGGGGGGGCCGGAGACCCAGTACTTC
TRBJ2-7 | . | few | TRBV5-5 | CASSLERSSYEQYF | TGTGCCAGCAGCTTGGAGCGGAGCTCCTACGAGCAGTACTTC
TRBJ2-3 | TRBD2 | many | TRBV20-1 | CSAGLLATRGDTQYF | TGCAGTGCTGGCCTACTAGCGACTCGGGGAGATACGCAGTATTTT
TRBJ2-1 | . | many | TRBV12-3/TRBV12-4 | CASTIRSGMDNEQFF | TGTGCCAGCACCATTCGGTCGGGCATGGACAATGAGCAGTTCTTC
TRBJ1-1 | . | many | TRBV6-1 | CASSEGRLGGMNTEAFF | TGTGCCAGCAGTGAAGGGAGGCTAGGGGGGATGAACACTGAAGCTTTCTTT
TRBJ2-1 | . | many | TRBV7-7 | CASSLGGGTYNEQFF | TGTGCCAGCAGCTTAGGAGGGGGTACCTACAATGAGCAGTTCTTC
TRBJ2-2 | TRBD2 | many | TRBV7-2 | CASTRGGATGELFF | TGTGCCAGCACCCGGGGGGGGGCGACCGGGGAGCTGTTTTTT
TRBJ2-2 | TRBD2 | many | TRBV20-1 | CSARDGGINTGELFF | TGCAGTGCTAGAGACGGGGGGATAAACACCGGGGAGCTGTTTTTT
TRBJ1-5 | . | many | TRBV21-1 | CASSPRLGLHNQPQHF | TGTGCCAGCAGCCCTAGACTAGGACTGCACAATCAGCCCCAGCATTTT